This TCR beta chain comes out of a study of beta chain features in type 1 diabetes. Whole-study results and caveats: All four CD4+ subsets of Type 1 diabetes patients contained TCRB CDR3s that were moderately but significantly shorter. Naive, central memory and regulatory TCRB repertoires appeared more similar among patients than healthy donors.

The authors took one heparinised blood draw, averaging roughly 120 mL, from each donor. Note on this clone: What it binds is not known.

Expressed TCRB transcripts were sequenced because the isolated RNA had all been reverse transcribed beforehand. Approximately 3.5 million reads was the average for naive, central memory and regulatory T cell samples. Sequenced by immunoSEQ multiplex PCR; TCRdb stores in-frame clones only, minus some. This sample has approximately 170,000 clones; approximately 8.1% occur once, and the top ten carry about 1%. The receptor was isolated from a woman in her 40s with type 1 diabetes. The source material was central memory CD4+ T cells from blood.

CDR3 coding DNA: TGTGCCAGCAGAGACAGGGGGCTGACTAATGAAAAACTGTTTTTT. Translation: CASRDRGLTNEKLFF. The chain uses TRBV2 and TRBJ1-4, with 10 bases aligning to TRBD1. The germline V gene has CDR1 SNHLY and CDR2 FYNNEI. V was clipped by 6 bases and J by 2 bases; unmatched bases: 3. The CDR3 totals 15 residues.